The rows below give T cell receptor beta chains drawn from one sample of a study of T-cell memory formation after mild COVID-19. A single record per CDR3 protein comes from TCRdb applying MiXCR to the 5' RACE reads. Counted here are roughly 100,000 distinct CDR3 sequences, about 13% occurring once; the ten biggest clones make up about 27%. Sequencing was performed on PBMCs or a T cell subset sorted from them (not recorded which). The receptors come from an adult woman who had mild COVID-19 (a few samples of this study predate the infection). Cell type and time point are not known. CDR3s include the opening cysteine and the closing phenylalanine or tryptophan. The D gene is left open where the match is weak. For some rows the clone size is stated as once, few or many, or as a class when expanded; others skip it.

TRBJ2-2,-,TRBV7-2,few,TGTGCCAGCACTCCGGGGGACTCACTGAACACCGGGGAGCTGTTTTTT,CASTPGDSLNTGELFF
TRBJ1-3,-,TRBV9,-,TGTGCCAGCAGCGAGGGTTTCTCTGGAAACACCATATATTTT,CASSEGFSGNTIYF
TRBJ1-1,-,TRBV5-1,-,TGCGCCAGCAGCTTGGCGGTGGAAAACACTGAAGCTTTCTTT,CASSLAVENTEAFF
TRBJ2-2,-,TRBV24-1,few,TGTGCCACCAGTGAGGCCGGGGAGCTGTTTTTT,CATSEAGELFF
TRBJ1-2,-,TRBV29-1,-,TGCAGCGTTGAAGAGGAGATAACCAGGAAGGCCGATGATGGCTACACCTTC,CSVEEEITRKADDGYTF
TRBJ2-3,TRBD1,TRBV9,-,TGTGCCAGCAGCCACCCTCTAGGAGGGGACAGGACGCAGTATTTT,CASSHPLGGDRTQYF
TRBJ2-2,TRBD2,TRBV4-1,-,TGCGCCAGCAGCCAAGGCCCGGGACTAGGGACCAGGCGTCAAAACACCGGGGAGCTGTTTTTT,CASSQGPGLGTRRQNTGELFF
TRBJ2-1,-,TRBV12-3/TRBV12-4,-,TGTGCCAGCAGAAACGGGGGCTCCTACAATGAGCAGTTCTTC,CASRNGGSYNEQFF
TRBJ2-1,-,TRBV4-2,few,TGTGCCAGCAGCCAAGAGTCAGGCGTTGAGCAGTTCTTC,CASSQESGVEQFF
TRBJ2-1,-,TRBV7-9,few,TGTGCCAGCAGCTTACCCGCGGGGCTGGTCGACAATGAGCAGTTCTTC,CASSLPAGLVDNEQFF
TRBJ1-4,-,TRBV5-1,-,TGCGCCAGCAGCTTGGCCGGGGGGTCAACTAATGAAAAACTGTTTTTT,CASSLAGGSTNEKLFF
TRBJ1-4,-,TRBV19,few,TGTGCCAGTAGTATTGGAGAAAAACTGTTTTTT,CASSIGEKLFF
TRBJ2-1,TRBD2,TRBV27,-,TGTGCCAGCAGTTTAGCGGCTAGCGGGGGCTACAATGAGCAGTTCTTC,CASSLAASGGYNEQFF
TRBJ2-5,-,TRBV7-9,few,TGTGCCAGCAGCTTAGGGGGCGTTCGGGAGACCCAGTACTTC,CASSLGGVRETQYF
TRBJ2-7,TRBD1,TRBV5-4,-,TGTGCCAGCAGCTTTGACAGGGGAACTTCCTACGAGCAGTACTTC,CASSFDRGTSYEQYF
TRBJ2-3,-,TRBV27,-,TGTGCCAGCAGTTTATCCCTTTCCCCAAGCACAGATACGCAGTATTTT,CASSLSLSPSTDTQYF
TRBJ2-1,-,TRBV12-3/TRBV12-4,few,TGTGCCAGCAGTCCTGAGGGGAGAAACAGCTTGGGATACAATGAGCAGTTCTTC,CASSPEGRNSLGYNEQFF
TRBJ2-7,TRBD2,TRBV7-2,few,TGTGCCAGCAGCTTCGGGCTAGCGGGCCACGAGCAGTACTTC,CASSFGLAGHEQYF
TRBJ2-2,TRBD2,TRBV12-3/TRBV12-4,few,TGTGCCAGCAGGCCACTAGCGGGGGCCGGGGAGCTGTTTTTT,CASRPLAGAGELFF
TRBJ2-3,-,TRBV3-1,-,TGTGCCAGCAGCCAAGCGCGGGGAGGCGTTGGAGATACGCAGTATTTT,CASSQARGGVGDTQYF
TRBJ1-1,-,TRBV25-1,few,TGTGCCAGCAGTGAATCTCGGCGGGCGGGCACTGAAGCTTTCTTT,CASSESRRAGTEAFF
TRBJ2-7,TRBD1,TRBV7-9,many,TGTGCCAGCAGCTTAGCTAGTACAGGGGCCTCCTACGAGCAGTACTTC,CASSLASTGASYEQYF
TRBJ2-5,-,TRBV7-3,-,TGTGCCAGCAGCTTGGCCGGGACCCTTGACGCCCAGTACTTC,CASSLAGTLDAQYF
TRBJ2-1,-,TRBV5-1,many,TGCGCCAGCAGCCCCCCCCGACAGGTGAGCTCCTACAATGAGCAGTTCTTC,CASSPPRQVSSYNEQFF
TRBJ2-5,TRBD1,TRBV6-1,few,TGTGCCAGCACTCGGGACAGCCTGGGGGAGACCCAGTACTTC,CASTRDSLGETQYF
TRBJ1-2,-,TRBV13,few,TGTGCCAGCAGCCTGGGGCGCAACTATGGCTACACCTTC,CASSLGRNYGYTF
TRBJ1-2,-,TRBV11-2,-,TGTGCCAGCTGCTCCCCGTTTGAACAGGGTGACTATGGCTACACCTTC,CASCSPFEQGDYGYTF
TRBJ2-1,TRBD2,TRBV12-3/TRBV12-4,-,TGTGCCAGCAGTTTAAATAGCGGGATGAACAATGAGCAGTTCTTC,CASSLNSGMNNEQFF
TRBJ2-1,TRBD1,TRBV12-3/TRBV12-4,few,TGTGCCAGCAGTTTAGAGGGACAGGTCTACAATGAGCAGTTCTTC,CASSLEGQVYNEQFF
TRBJ2-7,TRBD1,TRBV29-1,few,TGCAGCGCATATACCGGGACAGCCTTAGAGCAGTACTTC,CSAYTGTALEQYF
TRBJ2-7,-,TRBV27,-,TGTGCCAGCAGTACCCCTGGGGGCGAGCAGTACTTC,CASSTPGGEQYF
TRBJ2-7,TRBD1,TRBV5-8,many,TGTGCCAGCAGCTTGGGACAGGGTGGCGAGCAGTACTTC,CASSLGQGGEQYF
TRBJ2-5,-,TRBV4-2,few,TGTGCCAGCAGCCAAGACTTGGCTGGGCTAGTTGGGGAGACCCAGTACTTC,CASSQDLAGLVGETQYF
TRBJ1-6,-,TRBV7-6,-,TGTGCCAGCAGCTCTCGTGGGCCAGTTCCGATAGGTGTTATCGTACCCCTCCACTTT,CASSSRGPVPIGVIVPLHF
TRBJ1-2,TRBD1,TRBV6-5,few,TGTGCCAGCAGCTTGGTACGGGCAGGGGGCGGCTATGGCTACACCTTC,CASSLVRAGGGYGYTF
TRBJ2-7,TRBD2,TRBV11-3,medium-sized,TGTGCCAGCAGCCACGGCCTAGCGGGAGGGCCAGGCTACGAGCAGTACTTC,CASSHGLAGGPGYEQYF
TRBJ1-2,TRBD1,TRBV6-5,few,TGTGCCAGCAGACATGGACAGGGGGCGATCTATGGCTACACCTTC,CASRHGQGAIYGYTF
TRBJ2-1,TRBD2,TRBV9,many,TGTGCCAGCAGGTTAGGGGCTAGCGGGAGGGGTGAGCAGTTCTTC,CASRLGASGRGEQFF
TRBJ2-1,TRBD2,TRBV7-9,-,TGTGCCAGCAGCCGCGACAAGCGGGAGGGGAAGGAGCAGTTCTTC,CASSRDKREGKEQFF
TRBJ2-7,-,TRBV6-5,few,TGTGCCAGCAGTTACCTAGCAGGAAGTCTCGAGCAGTACTTC,CASSYLAGSLEQYF
TRBJ2-7,TRBD2,TRBV5-1,-,TGCGCCAGCAGCTCCGGGCTAGCGGACTCCTACGAGCAGTACTTC,CASSSGLADSYEQYF
TRBJ2-3,-,TRBV7-9,few,TGTGCCAGCAGCCACCGGGACCCAGTCGAGGATACGCAGTATTTT,CASSHRDPVEDTQYF
TRBJ2-1,-,TRBV7-6,-,TGTGCGACGGGGGATAGTTCCTACAATGAGCAGTTCTTC,CATGDSSYNEQFF
TRBJ2-7,TRBD2,TRBV11-2,many,TGTGCCAGCAGCTTAGTGACTAGCGGGCCTTCCTACGAGCAGTACTTC,CASSLVTSGPSYEQYF
TRBJ1-2,-,TRBV5-6,-,TGTGCCAGCAGCTCCCCGTTGATATCCGACAGAATGTCTTTTGGCTACACCTTC,CASSSPLISDRMSFGYTF
TRBJ2-2,-,TRBV12-3/TRBV12-4,few,TGTGCCAGCAGTTTCCCCTCCAGGGGCACCGGGGAGCTGTTTTTT,CASSFPSRGTGELFF
TRBJ2-7,TRBD1,TRBV7-6,few,TGTGCCAGCAGCTTAGAACCCGCGGGACAGGGCATTTCCTACGAGCAGTACTTC,CASSLEPAGQGISYEQYF
TRBJ2-2,TRBD2,TRBV3-1,-,TGTGCCAGCAGCCAAGAAATACGACTAGCGGGAGTCGGATTCGCTACCGGGGAGCTGTTTTTT,CASSQEIRLAGVGFATGELFF
TRBJ2-1,TRBD2,TRBV30,-,TGTGCCTGGAGGACTAGCGGGGGGCACAATGAGCAGTTCTTC,CAWRTSGGHNEQFF
TRBJ1-2,-,TRBV13,once,TGTGCCAGCAGCTTAGGGGAGGGGCGAGTTGGCTACACCTTC,CASSLGEGRVGYTF
TRBJ2-7,-,TRBV20-1,few,TGCAGTGCTAGAGCTCTAGGGACCTCCTCCTACGAGCAGTACTTC,CSARALGTSSYEQYF
TRBJ2-5,TRBD1,TRBV7-8,-,TGTGCCAGCACCCAGAACCGGGACAGGGGGTGGGCCCAGTACTTC,CASTQNRDRGWAQYF
TRBJ2-1,TRBD1,TRBV7-9,-,TGTGCCAGCAGCTTACTACAGGGGGCCTACAATGAGCAGTTCTTC,CASSLLQGAYNEQFF
TRBJ2-4,-,TRBV7-9,-,TGTGCCAGCAGCCTACGCGGAGGCAAAAACATTCAGTACTTC,CASSLRGGKNIQYF
TRBJ2-7,-,TRBV4-2,-,TGTGCCAGCAGCCATGGGGATAGCTCCTACGAGCAGTACTTC,CASSHGDSSYEQYF
TRBJ1-1,-,TRBV7-9,-,TGTGCCAGCAGCTTGGGAGGATATTTCACTGAAGCTTTCTTT,CASSLGGYFTEAFF
TRBJ1-2,TRBD1,TRBV7-9,few,TGTGCCAGTAGGTCCCGGAGGGACAGGGGGCATGGCTACACCTTC,CASRSRRDRGHGYTF